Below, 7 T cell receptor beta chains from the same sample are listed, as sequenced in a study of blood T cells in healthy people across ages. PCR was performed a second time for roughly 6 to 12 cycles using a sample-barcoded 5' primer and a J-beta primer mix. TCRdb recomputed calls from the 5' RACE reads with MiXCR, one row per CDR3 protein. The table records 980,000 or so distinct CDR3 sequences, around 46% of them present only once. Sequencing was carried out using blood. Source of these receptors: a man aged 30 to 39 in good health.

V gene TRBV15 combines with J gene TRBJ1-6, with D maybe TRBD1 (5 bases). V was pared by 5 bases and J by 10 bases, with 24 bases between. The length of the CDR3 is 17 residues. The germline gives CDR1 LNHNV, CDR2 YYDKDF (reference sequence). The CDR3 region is CATSAERGLVSGSPLHF. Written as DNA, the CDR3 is TGTGCCACCAGCGCCGAGCGGGGCTTAGTGTCAGGCTCACCCCTCCACTTT.

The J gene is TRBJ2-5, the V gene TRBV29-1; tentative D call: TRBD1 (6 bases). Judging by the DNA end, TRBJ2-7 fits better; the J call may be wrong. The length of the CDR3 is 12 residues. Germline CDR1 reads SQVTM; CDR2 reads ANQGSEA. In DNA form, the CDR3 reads TGCAGCGTTGGACAGGTCGCCTACGAGCAGTACTTC. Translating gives CSVGQVAYEQYF.

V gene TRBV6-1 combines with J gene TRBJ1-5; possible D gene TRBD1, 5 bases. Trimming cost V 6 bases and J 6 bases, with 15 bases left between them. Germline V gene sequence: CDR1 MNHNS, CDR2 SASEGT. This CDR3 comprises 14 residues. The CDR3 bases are TGTGCCAGCAGGGACATGTGGTCAGGTCAGCCCCAGCATTTT. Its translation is CASRDMWSGQPQHF.

The CDR3, as DNA: TGTGCCATCAGCGAAGGGACAGCCGCCTACAATGAGCAGTTCTTC. Translating gives CAISEGTAAYNEQFF. J is TRBJ2-1 and V is TRBV10-3, with 7 bases that match TRBD1. After removal of 6 bases from V and 2 bases from J, the junction contained 7 bases not matched to a gene. The CDR3 spans 15 residues. Germline V CDR1 and CDR2: ENHRY, SYGVKD.

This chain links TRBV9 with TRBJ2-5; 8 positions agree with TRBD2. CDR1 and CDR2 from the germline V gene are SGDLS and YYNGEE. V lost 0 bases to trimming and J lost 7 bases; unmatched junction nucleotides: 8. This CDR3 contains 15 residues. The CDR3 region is CASSVEGSGGTTQYF. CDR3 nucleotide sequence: TGTGCCAGCAGCGTAGAAGGAAGCGGGGGAACGACCCAGTACTTC.

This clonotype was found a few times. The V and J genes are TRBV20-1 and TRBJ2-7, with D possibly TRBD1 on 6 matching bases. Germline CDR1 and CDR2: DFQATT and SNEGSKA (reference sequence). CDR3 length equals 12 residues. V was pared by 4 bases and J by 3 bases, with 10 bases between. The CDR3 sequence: CSATIGGYEQYF. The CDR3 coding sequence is TGCAGTGCTACTATAGGGGGCTACGAGCAGTACTTC.

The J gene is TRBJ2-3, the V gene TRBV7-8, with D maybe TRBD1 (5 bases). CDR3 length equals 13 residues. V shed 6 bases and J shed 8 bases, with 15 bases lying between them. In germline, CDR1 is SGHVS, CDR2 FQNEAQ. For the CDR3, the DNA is TGTGCCAGCAGTTTTCCTGGTGACAGTACGCAGTATTTT. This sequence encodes CASSFPGDSTQYF.